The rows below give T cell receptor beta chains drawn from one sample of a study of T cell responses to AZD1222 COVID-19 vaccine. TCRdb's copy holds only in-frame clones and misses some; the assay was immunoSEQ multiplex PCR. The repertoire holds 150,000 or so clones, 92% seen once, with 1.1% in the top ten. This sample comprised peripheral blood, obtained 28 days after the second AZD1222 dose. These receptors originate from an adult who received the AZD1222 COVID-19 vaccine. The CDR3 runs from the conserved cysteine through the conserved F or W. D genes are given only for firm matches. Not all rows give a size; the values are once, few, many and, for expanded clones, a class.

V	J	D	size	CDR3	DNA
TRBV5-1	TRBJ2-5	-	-	CASSVRTANQETQYF	TGCGCCAGCAGCGTACGGACAGCCAACCAAGAGACCCAGTACTTC
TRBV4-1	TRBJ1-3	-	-	CASSQVASRSGNTIYF	TGCGCCAGCAGCCAAGTAGCCAGCCGCTCTGGAAACACCATATATTTT
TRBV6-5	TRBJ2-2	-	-	CASSYSQNTGELFF	TGTGCCAGCAGTTACTCTCAGAACACCGGGGAGCTGTTTTTT
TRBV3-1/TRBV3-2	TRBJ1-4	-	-	CASSLRHVNEKLFF	TGTGCCAGCAGTCTACGACACGTTAATGAAAAACTGTTTTTT
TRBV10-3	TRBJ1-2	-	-	CAISASQTGLANYGYTF	TGTGCCATCAGTGCCTCACAGACAGGCCTAGCTAACTATGGCTACACCTTC
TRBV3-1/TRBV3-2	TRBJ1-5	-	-	CASSQGTGGNQPQHF	TGTGCCAGCAGCCAAGGGACCGGGGGCAATCAGCCCCAGCATTTT
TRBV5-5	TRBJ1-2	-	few	CASSLDAAGFYGYTF	TGTGCCAGCAGCTTGGATGCGGCGGGGTTTTATGGCTACACCTTC
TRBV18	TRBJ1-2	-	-	CASSPVQRIYGYTF	TGTGCCAGCTCACCCGTACAGCGAATCTATGGCTACACCTTC
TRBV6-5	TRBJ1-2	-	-	CVGGDYGYTF	TGTGTCGGGGGGGACTATGGCTACACCTTC
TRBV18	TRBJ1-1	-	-	CASSPTGANTEAFF	TGTGCCAGCTCACCGACAGGCGCAAACACTGAAGCTTTCTTT
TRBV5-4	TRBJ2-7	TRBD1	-	CASSLGQGPYEQYF	TGTGCCAGCAGCTTGGGACAGGGGCCTTACGAGCAGTACTTC
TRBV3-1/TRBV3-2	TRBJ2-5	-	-	CASRPPGGQETQYF	TGTGCCAGCAGACCTCCCGGGGGCCAAGAGACCCAGTACTTC
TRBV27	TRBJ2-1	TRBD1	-	CASSLSAGGSYNEQFF	TGTGCCAGCAGTTTATCGGCAGGGGGCTCCTACAATGAGCAGTTCTTC
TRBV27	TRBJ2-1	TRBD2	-	CASSPIWDGGDEQFF	TGTGCCAGCAGTCCAATCTGGGATGGGGGGGATGAGCAGTTCTTC
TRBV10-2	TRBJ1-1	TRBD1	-	CASSSGTGGLRTEAFF	TGCGCCAGCAGCTCCGGGACAGGGGGCCTGCGGACTGAAGCTTTCTTT
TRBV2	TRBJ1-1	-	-	CASKGLGSTEAFF	TGTGCCAGCAAGGGTCTGGGGAGCACTGAAGCTTTCTTT
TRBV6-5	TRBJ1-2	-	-	CASDLQTGQFYGYTF	TGTGCCAGCGATTTACAAACTGGACAGTTCTATGGCTACACCTTC
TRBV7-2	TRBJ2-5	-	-	CASSLGTQETQYF	TGTGCCAGCAGCTTGGGTACCCAAGAGACCCAGTACTTC
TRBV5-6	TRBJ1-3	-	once	CASSSGFFSGNTIYF	TGTGCCAGCAGCTCCGGGTTTTTCTCTGGAAACACCATATATTTT
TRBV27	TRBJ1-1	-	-	CASSLEGYVNTEAFF	TGTGCCAGCAGTTTGGAAGGGTATGTGAACACTGAAGCTTTCTTT
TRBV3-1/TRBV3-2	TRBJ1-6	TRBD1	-	CASSQQGAESPLHF	TGTGCCAGCAGCCAGCAGGGGGCGGAATCACCCCTCCACTTT
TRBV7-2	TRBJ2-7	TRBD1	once	CASSFSRTGEDEQYF	TGTGCCAGCAGCTTTTCCCGGACAGGGGAAGACGAGCAGTACTTC
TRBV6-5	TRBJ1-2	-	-	CASSYTRGHGYTF	TGTGCCAGCAGTTACACTCGGGGGCACGGCTACACCTTC
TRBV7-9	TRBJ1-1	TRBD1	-	CASSSRGVRTEAFF	TGTGCCAGCAGCTCCAGGGGGGTTAGGACTGAAGCTTTCTTT
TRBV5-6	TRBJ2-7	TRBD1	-	CASSFGQAYEQYF	TGTGCCAGCAGCTTCGGACAGGCCTACGAGCAGTACTTC
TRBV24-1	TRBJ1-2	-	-	CATSDPVRGYGYTF	TGTGCCACCAGTGATCCCGTGCGCGGCTATGGCTACACCTTC
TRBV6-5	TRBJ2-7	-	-	CASSYTGSSYEQYF	TGTGCCAGCAGTTATACAGGGAGCTCCTACGAGCAGTACTTC